This T cell receptor (beta chain) was recorded in a study of CD8+CD57+ T cells in acquired aplastic anemia. About the research overall: Sorted CD4+ plus CD8+ cells gave DNA averaging about 3.2 ug.

Profiling of TCR beta VDJ combinations and CDR3 sequences used genomic DNA as template. TCRdb re-derived calls from the reads in MiXCR, one entry per CDR3 protein. The data hold some 120,000 distinct CDR3 sequences, with 30% to 45% observed a single time. A remark on this clonotype: Its antigen remains unidentified. A much larger clonotype is one base distant, so this may be a read error.

The CDR3 is 16 residues long. CDR1 is SEHNR, CDR2 FQNEAQ, per germline (reference sequence). Sequenced patients had shown CD8+CD57+ cell expansion by flow cytometry. Study-level results: The same twenty-nine CD8+ CDR3 sequences occurred in patients and in controls.

J is TRBJ1-1 and V is TRBV7-9; no firm D call. The material sequenced was sorted CD4+, CD8+, or CD8+CD57+ T cells (not recorded which) from PBMCs. This TCR came from a human donor with aplastic anemia. The CDR3 DNA reads TGTGCCGGCAGCTTATACGGTAGTAGCAGCTCCACTGAAGCTTTCTTT. Translating it yields CAGSLYGSSSSTEAFF.